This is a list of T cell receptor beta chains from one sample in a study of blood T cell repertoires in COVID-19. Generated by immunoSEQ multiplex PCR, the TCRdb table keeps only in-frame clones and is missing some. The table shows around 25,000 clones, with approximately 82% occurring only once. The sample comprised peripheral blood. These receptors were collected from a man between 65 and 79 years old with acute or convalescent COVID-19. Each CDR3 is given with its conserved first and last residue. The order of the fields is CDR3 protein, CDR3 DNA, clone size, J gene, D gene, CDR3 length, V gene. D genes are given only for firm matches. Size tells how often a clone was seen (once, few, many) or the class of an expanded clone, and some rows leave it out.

CASRDWGRGGQETQYF	TGCGCCAGCAGAGATTGGGGTCGGGGAGGCCAAGAGACCCAGTACTTC	.	TRBJ2-5	.	16	TRBV5-1
CSVGDREYQPQHF	TGCAGCGTCGGGGACAGGGAGTATCAGCCCCAGCATTTT	.	TRBJ1-5	TRBD1	13	TRBV29-1
CASSLVTETPYGYTF	TGCGCCAGCAGCTTGGTCACCGAGACACCTTATGGCTACACCTTC	.	TRBJ1-2	.	15	TRBV5-1
CASSQGTGVITEAFF	TGTGCCAGCAGCCAAGGGACAGGGGTTATCACTGAAGCTTTCTTT	.	TRBJ1-1	TRBD1	15	TRBV3-1/TRBV3-2
CAIDRDSAGNTIYF	TGTGCCATAGATCGGGACTCGGCTGGAAACACCATATATTTT	.	TRBJ1-3	.	14	TRBV2
CASGGQGTNYGYTF	TGTGCCAGCGGAGGACAGGGGACTAACTATGGCTACACCTTC	once	TRBJ1-2	TRBD1	14	TRBV19
CASSYQTGSMNTEAFF	TGTGCCAGCAGTTACCAGACAGGCTCCATGAACACTGAAGCTTTCTTT	few	TRBJ1-1	.	16	TRBV6-2/TRBV6-3
CASSFVPGGQNSPLHF	TGTGCCAGCAGCTTTGTTCCCGGGGGGCAGAATTCACCCCTCCACTTT	.	TRBJ1-6	.	16	TRBV11-2
CASSPQGGEETQYF	TGTGCCAGCTCCCCACAGGGAGGGGAAGAGACCCAGTACTTC	.	TRBJ2-5	.	14	TRBV18
CASSYDRTNYGYTF	TGTGCCAGCAGCTATGACAGAACTAACTATGGCTACACCTTC	.	TRBJ1-2	.	14	TRBV7-2
CATRDRPSSGNTIYF	TGTGCCACCCGAGACAGGCCGAGCTCTGGAAACACCATATATTTT	.	TRBJ1-3	.	15	TRBV24-1
CASSLQTYEQYF	TGTGCCAGCAGTTTACAAACCTACGAGCAGTACTTC	once	TRBJ2-7	.	12	TRBV28
CASSLVVGGTRGNTIYF	TGTGCCAGCAGCTTAGTTGTTGGCGGTACTCGAGGAAACACCATATATTTT	.	TRBJ1-3	.	17	TRBV7-2
CASRQEGLSYEQYF	TGTGCCAGCAGACAGGAGGGCCTCTCCTACGAGCAGTACTTC	.	TRBJ2-7	.	14	TRBV27
CASIIDRGRRDEQFF	TGTGCCAGCATCATAGACAGGGGGCGTAGAGATGAGCAGTTCTTC	.	TRBJ2-1	TRBD1	15	TRBV6-5
CSGRRLAGGTDTQYF	TGCAGCGGGAGAAGACTAGCGGGGGGAACAGATACGCAGTATTTT	.	TRBJ2-3	TRBD2	15	TRBV29-1
CASGSGDSGNTIYF	TGTGCCAGCGGATCAGGGGATTCTGGAAACACCATATATTTT	.	TRBJ1-3	.	14	TRBV25-1
CASSIDRGIYNEQFF	TGTGCCAGTAGTATAGACAGGGGGATCTACAATGAGCAGTTCTTC	.	TRBJ2-1	TRBD1	15	TRBV19
CASSRNRGLTGELFF	TGTGCCAGTAGTCGTAACAGGGGCCTTACCGGGGAGCTGTTTTTT	.	TRBJ2-2	TRBD1	15	TRBV19
CASTSGTTSHTQYF	TGTGCCAGCACCTCTGGGACTACCTCTCATACGCAGTATTTT	.	TRBJ2-3	TRBD2	14	TRBV28
CASSMPRIGYGYTF	TGTGCCAGCAGTATGCCGAGGATCGGCTATGGCTACACCTTC	.	TRBJ1-2	.	14	TRBV6-5
CASSSRLQTSGGTGELFF	TGTGCCAGCAGCTCCCGTCTCCAGACTAGCGGAGGCACCGGGGAGCTGTTTTTT	.	TRBJ2-2	TRBD2	18	TRBV7-3
CASSPDREGNYGYTF	TGTGCCAGCAGTCCGGACAGGGAAGGGAACTATGGCTACACCTTC	.	TRBJ1-2	TRBD1	15	TRBV2
CASSLGGAGSYEQYF	TGCGCCAGCAGCTTGGGTGGGGCCGGCTCCTACGAGCAGTACTTC	.	TRBJ2-7	.	15	TRBV5-1
CASSPAGGLRGNTIYF	TGTGCCAGCAGTCCCGCCGGGGGATTGAGAGGAAACACCATATATTTT	.	TRBJ1-3	.	16	TRBV7-9
CASSSVFSGQVFLERGNQPQHF	TGTGCCAGCAGTTCAGTATTTTCGGGACAGGTTTTTCTGGAGCGAGGCAATCAGCCCCAGCATTTT	few	TRBJ1-5	TRBD1	22	TRBV28
CASRSHGRDTGELFF	TGTGCCAGTAGAAGCCACGGTCGGGACACCGGGGAGCTGTTTTTT	.	TRBJ2-2	.	15	TRBV19
CATSRDLREGETQYF	TGTGCCACCAGCAGAGATCTTCGGGAGGGGGAGACCCAGTACTTC	.	TRBJ2-5	TRBD2	15	TRBV15
CASSFSGGSSYNSPLHF	TGTGCCAGCAGTTTCTCAGGTGGGAGCTCCTATAATTCACCCCTCCACTTT	.	TRBJ1-6	.	17	TRBV28
CASTVDRGRAHEQYF	TGTGCCAGCACCGTGGACAGGGGACGCGCCCACGAGCAGTACTTC	few	TRBJ2-7	TRBD1	15	TRBV27
CASSQDQGSDEKLFF	TGTGCCAGCAGCCAAGACCAGGGATCAGATGAAAAACTGTTTTTT	.	TRBJ1-4	.	15	TRBV3-1/TRBV3-2
CASSAQGYEQYF	TGTGCCAGCAGCGCCCAGGGGTACGAGCAGTACTTC	.	TRBJ2-7	.	12	TRBV11-2
CASRRTRADGYTF	TGTGCCAGCAGGAGGACCAGGGCGGATGGCTACACCTTC	.	TRBJ1-2	.	13	TRBV6-5
CASSFNPSGKNEQFF	TGTGCCAGCAGCTTTAATCCTAGCGGAAAAAATGAGCAGTTCTTC	.	TRBJ2-1	TRBD2	15	TRBV7-7
CAWQGSGYTF	TGTGCCTGGCAGGGGAGTGGCTACACCTTC	.	TRBJ1-2	.	10	TRBV30